This TCR beta chain comes out of a study of shared clonotypes between healthy human individuals. Study as a whole: Three plates each covered CD4 naive and memory; CD8 naive two, CD8 memory one.

Using immunoSEQ multiplex PCR, the repertoire was profiled, and TCRdb retains in-frame clones only, with some absent. The table records hundreds of thousands of clones, approximately 97% of them present only once. The ends were cut back, 0 bases at V and 11 bases at J, with 7 bases in the middle. The CDR3 spans 10 residues. Germline V gives CDR1 DFQATT, CDR2 SNEGSKA (reference sequence). Splitting the CD4+ cells yielded a CD45RA+ naive subset and a CD45RA-negative memory subset. The chain joins TRBV20-1 to TRBJ2-5; no clear D gene. This TCR derives from a woman aged 25 to 39 in good health. Source material: naive CD4+ T cells sorted from blood. Subset given: CD45RA+ positively selected. CDR3 DNA sequence: TGCAGTGCTAGAGATAATGGGCAGTACTTC. This sequence encodes CSARDNGQYF.